These 24 T cell receptor beta chains were all obtained from the same sample, sequenced in a study of T-cell reconstitution after alpha-beta-depleted transplantation in children. TCRbeta library preparation incorporated unique molecular identifiers. TCRdb passed the PCR reads through MiXCR, listing each CDR3 protein once. The sample contains approximately 430,000 distinct CDR3 sequences, roughly 15% of which appear only once. The input for sequencing was PBMCs, mostly from graft donor cells, taken 360 days after TCRalphabeta/CD19-depleted stem cell transplant. The receptor set was obtained from a boy younger than two who had a stem cell transplant for Wiskott-Aldrich syndrome, so the T cells may come from the graft donor.

The genes are TRBV20-1 and TRBJ2-4, with TRBD1 as a possible D gene (6 bases). This CDR3 contains 14 residues. Germline values: CDR1 DFQATT, CDR2 SNEGSKA (reference sequence). V dropped 2 bases and J dropped 6 bases, with 14 bases sitting between them. The CDR3 DNA is TGCAGTGCTAGATCAGGGGTGGCTGGAAACATTCAGTACTTC. It is translated as CSARSGVAGNIQYF.

The rearrangement uses TRBV11-1 and TRBJ2-6, with 10 bases lining up with TRBD1. V shed 5 bases, J shed 0 bases, and the junction held 7 bases outside the gene matches. Germline V lookup: CDR1 SGHAT, CDR2 FQDESV (reference sequence). CDR3 length equals 18 residues. The CDR3 nucleotides read TGTGCCAGCAGCCAGGGACAGGGGATTGCCTCTGGGGCCAACGTCCTGACTTTC. It yields the protein CASSQGQGIASGANVLTF. The full variable domain, its missing parts supplied by reference TRBV11-1 and TRBJ2-6, is EAEVAQSPRYKITEKSQAVAFWCDPISGHATLYWYRQILGQGPELLVQFQDESVVDDSQLPKDRFSAERLKGVDSTLKIQPAELGDSAMYLCASSQGQGIASGANVLTFGAGSRLTVL.

The chain carries TRBV4-3 and TRBJ2-7, with D possibly being TRBD1 or TRBD2 (6 bases each). V gave up 0 bases and J gave up 2 bases, with 11 bases separating them. The length of the CDR3 is 15 residues. Per the germline V gene, CDR1 is LGHNA and CDR2 is YSLEER. CDR3 DNA: TGCGCCAGCAGCCAAGATGGGGGGCCAGCCTACGAGCAGTACTTC. Residues: CASSQDGGPAYEQYF.

This clonotype occurred a few times. The chain links TRBV5-6 to TRBJ1-1; 7 nucleotides agree with TRBD1. The J segment lost 0 bases and the V segment lost 7 bases, leaving 6 bases of the junction unmatched. The length of the CDR3 is 14 residues. From germline, CDR1 is SGHDT and CDR2 YYEEEE. The CDR3 DNA reads TGTGCCAGCGCTACAGGGGTGCTGAACACTGAAGCTTTCTTT. Its protein is CASATGVLNTEAFF.

The chain is built from TRBV25-1 and TRBJ2-3, with D perhaps TRBD1 or TRBD2 (5 bases each). V gave up 6 bases and J gave up 1 base, with 11 bases separating them. CDR1 and CDR2 from the germline V gene are MGHDK and SYGVNS. This CDR3 is 14 amino acids long. CDR3 protein: CASSRLGGTDTQYF. CDR3 DNA sequence: TGTGCCAGCAGCCGGTTGGGGGGCACAGATACGCAGTATTTT. Complete variable domain (other parts from reference TRBV25-1 and TRBJ2-3): EADIYQTPRYLVIGTGKKITLECSQTMGHDKMYWYQQDPGMELHLIHYSYGVNSTEKGDLSSESTVSRIRTEHFPLTLESARPSHTSQYLCASSRLGGTDTQYFGPGTRLTVL.

This clonotype was counted a few times. Its ends do not fully match the called genes, so a read error is possible. The chain uses TRBV10-2 and TRBJ2-3; TRBD2 might be the D (6 bases). The CDR3 spans 11 residues. Per germline, CDR1 WSHSY and CDR2 SAAADI. The CDR3 bases are TGCGCCAGCGGCCACGCGGGACTCGATTACTTT. It specifies CASGHAGLDYF.

This chain uses TRBV7-9 with TRBJ2-7; D uncertain. The V gene lost 4 bases and the J gene lost 2 bases, with 15 bases spanning the gap. CDR3 size: 15 residues. Per germline, CDR1 SEHNR and CDR2 FQNEAQ (reference sequence). The CDR3 DNA is TGTGCCAGCAGCTCGGATGGAATCGGGCCCTACGAGCAGTACTTC. Its protein product is CASSSDGIGPYEQYF. Filled out from reference TRBV7-9 and TRBJ2-7, the complete variable domain reads DTGVSQNPRHKITKRGQNVTFRCDPISEHNRLYWYRQTLGQGPEFLTYFQNEAQLEKSRLLSDRFSAERPKGSFSTLEIQRTEQGDSAMYLCASSSDGIGPYEQYFGPGTRLTVT.

For the CDR3, the DNA is TGCGCCAGCAGCCAACGGGAGAGTTATGAACGCATAGCCAAAAACATTCAGTACTTC. Amino acids: CASSQRESYERIAKNIQYF. The chain joins TRBV4-1 to TRBJ2-4; TRBD2 might be the D (6 bases). V was trimmed by 2 bases and J by 0 bases, leaving 20 bases between them. The CDR3 spans 19 residues. The V gene's germline CDR1 is MGHRA and CDR2 YSYEKL.

This clonotype turned up a few times. The rearrangement uses TRBV12-3 or TRBV12-4 and TRBJ2-5; D gene uncertain. Trimming shortened V by 2 bases and J by 5 bases, and 6 bases separated the two germline ends. The CDR3 consists of 12 residues. This chain's CDR3 is CASSLKMETQYF. The DNA for the CDR3 is TGTGCCAGCAGTTTAAAAATGGAGACCCAGTACTTC.

The chain links TRBV10-3 to TRBJ2-3, with 7 bases fitting TRBD1. The CDR3 loop spans 12 amino acids. CDR1 and CDR2 from the germline V gene are ENHRY and SYGVKD. Trimming took 6 bases from V and 10 from J; bases not matched to a gene: 7. The CDR3 coding sequence is TGTGCCATCAGACAGGGGCCTCACGCGCAGTATTTT. Its translation: CAIRQGPHAQYF.

This clonotype showed up just a few times. The chain has TRBV9 and TRBJ2-7; D may be TRBD2 (6 bases). Germline assignment: CDR1 SGDLS and CDR2 YYNGEE. The CDR3 consists of 13 residues. V was pared by 2 bases and J by 1 base, with 7 bases between. The CDR3 DNA reads as TGTGCCAGCAGCGTCGGACTATCCTACGAGCAGTACTTC. It codes for CASSVGLSYEQYF.

J is TRBJ2-7 and V is TRBV3-1; D unresolved. The CDR3 loop spans 16 amino acids. Germline V gives CDR1 LGHDT, CDR2 YNNKEL (reference sequence). Trimming took off 1 base at V and 7 bases at J, with 20 bases between the two ends. In DNA, the CDR3 is TGTGCCAGCAGCCAAGGCCCGTTAGTGTTCCCGCGGGAGCAGTACTTC. It encodes CASSQGPLVFPREQYF.

The chain links TRBV29-1 to TRBJ2-5; possibly TRBD2 for D (5 bases). CDR3 length equals 13 residues. Per germline, CDR1 SQVTM and CDR2 ANQGSEA. V was shortened by 7 bases and J by 0 bases, with 12 bases between the two germline ends. The CDR3 DNA sequence: TGCAGCGCTGGTTGGAGGTACCAAGAGACCCAGTACTTC. Protein sequence: CSAGWRYQETQYF.

The chain joins TRBV10-3 to TRBJ2-1; D is uncertain. The V and J ends lost 0 bases and 4 bases respectively, with 13 bases between them. This CDR3 spans 16 amino acids. CDR1 is ENHRY and CDR2 is SYGVKD in the germline V gene. CDR3 residues: CAISESPNFPYNEQFF. The CDR3 region has the DNA TGTGCCATCAGTGAGTCTCCTAACTTCCCGTACAATGAGCAGTTCTTC.

V and J are TRBV7-8 and TRBJ2-5; D remains ambiguous. V lost 5 bases, J lost 8 bases, and 6 bases lay in between. Germline CDR1 reads SGHVS; CDR2 reads FQNEAQ. This CDR3 region has 10 residues. The CDR3 loop is CASSTETQYF. As DNA, the CDR3 is TGTGCCAGCAGCACCGAAACCCAGTACTTC. Looking up the rest from reference TRBV7-8 and TRBJ2-5 gives the full variable domain: GAGVSQSPRYKVAKRGQDVALRCDPISGHVSLFWYQQALGQGPEFLTYFQNEAQLDKSGLPSDRFFAERPEGSVSTLKIQRTQQEDSAVYLCASSTETQYFGPGTRLLVL.

Here the CDR3 DNA reads TGCGCCAGCAGCTTTACAGGTTCTAGCTCTGGAAACACCATATATTTT. Its translation: CASSFTGSSSGNTIYF. This sequence joins TRBV5-1 and TRBJ1-3; D is perhaps TRBD1 (5 bases). V dropped 2 bases and J dropped 0 bases, with 12 bases sitting between them. The CDR3 extends over 16 amino acids. CDR1 and CDR2 from the germline V gene are SGHRS and YFSETQ.

The chain has TRBV5-1 and TRBJ2-1; no firm D call. The CDR3 runs 17 residues. Trimming shortened V by 1 base and J by 0 bases, and 14 bases separated the two germline ends. CDR1 and CDR2 from the germline V gene are SGHRS and YFSETQ. CDR3 amino acids: CASSLSRTVSSYNEQFF. CDR3 bases: TGCGCCAGCAGCTTGTCCCGCACTGTTAGCTCCTACAATGAGCAGTTCTTC. Combining the CDR3 with reference TRBV5-1 and TRBJ2-1 gives the whole variable domain KAGVTQTPRYLIKTRGQQVTLSCSPISGHRSVSWYQQTPGQGLQFLFEYFSETQRNKGNFPGRFSGRQFSNSRSEMNVSTLELGDSALYLCASSLSRTVSSYNEQFFGPGTRLTVL.

There are many counts of this clonotype. The CDR3 DNA reads as TGTGCCAGCAGTTTAGGGCAGGGATCCACTGAAGCTTTCTTT. Translated, it gives CASSLGQGSTEAFF. The gene calls are TRBV12-3 or TRBV12-4 and TRBJ1-1, with a tentative D call TRBD1 (5 bases). Trimming cost V 1 base and J 4 bases, with 10 bases left between them. The CDR3 extends over 14 amino acids.

This clonotype appeared a few times. This chain connects TRBV10-3 to TRBJ2-7; D remains ambiguous. Germline loops: CDR1 ENHRY, CDR2 SYGVKD. CDR3 size: 11 residues. V lost 8 bases and J lost 3, with 8 bases in between. CDR3 nucleotides: TGTGCCATCTCCATTGGCTACGAGCAGTACTTC. This translates into CAISIGYEQYF.

The chain is built from TRBV7-9 and TRBJ2-7; no firm D call. CDR3 size: 13 residues. Trimming shortened V by 4 bases and J by 3 bases, and 10 bases separated the two germline ends. Germline V gene lookup returns CDR1 SEHNR and CDR2 FQNEAQ (reference sequence). The CDR3 nucleotides are TGTGCCAGCAGCTCCCGAGGCAACTACGAGCAGTACTTC. Translation gives CASSSRGNYEQYF.

V usage is TRBV5-1 and J usage is TRBJ1-6; 9 bases map to TRBD1. From germline, CDR1 is SGHRS and CDR2 YFSETQ. The V gene end was trimmed by 0 bases and the J gene end by 10 bases; junction bases not matched to a gene: 11. This CDR3 is built from 17 residues. The CDR3 region has the DNA TGCGCCAGCAGCTTGGAGGGACAGGGCCGTCTCCCCTCACCCCTCCACTTT. This gives the protein CASSLEGQGRLPSPLHF.

This clonotype was counted between two and nine times. The chain carries TRBV6-5 and TRBJ2-2; D uncertain. The CDR3 is made up of 13 amino acids. Per the germline V gene, CDR1 is MNHEY and CDR2 is SVGAGI. V gave up 1 base and J gave up 7 bases, with 7 bases separating them. CDR3 sequence reads: CASSYFRHGELFF. CDR3 sequence (DNA): TGTGCCAGCAGTTACTTTAGGCACGGGGAGCTGTTTTTT.

The CDR3 nucleotides read TGCAGTGCTAGAGAATCTTGGGATGAGCAGTTCTTC. Its protein is CSARESWDEQFF. The chain has TRBV20-1 and TRBJ2-1, with D unresolved. Germline loops: CDR1 DFQATT, CDR2 SNEGSKA (reference sequence). V lost 0 bases to trimming and J lost 8 bases, with 8 bases between them. The CDR3 is 12 amino acids.

V is TRBV4-2 and J is TRBJ2-3; 14 bases fit TRBD2. V shed 4 bases and J 4 bases; nucleotides not matched to a gene: 4. Germline CDR1 is LGHNA and CDR2 is YNFKEQ. This CDR3 comprises 16 residues. CDR3 region: CASSPQTSGGADTQYF. CDR3 in DNA: TGTGCCAGCAGCCCACAGACTAGCGGGGGGGCAGATACGCAGTATTTT.